Listed below are T cell receptor beta chains from one sample, sequenced in a study of T cell repertoires in cytomegalovirus infection. Using its own MiXCR run on the reads, TCRdb lists one record per CDR3 protein. The table includes more than 250,000 distinct CDR3 sequences, roughly an eighth detected once. The sample consisted of PBMCs. The receptors were sampled from a human donor in good health (CMV status not recorded). Some clones in this sample may be carry-over from other donors' samples. Each CDR3 is given without its conserved first and last residue. Clone size is shown for a subset of rows, as once, few, many or a class of expanded clone.

TRBV7-8	TRBJ1-1	many	ASSLAGGDRDTEAF
TRBV10-3	TRBJ2-6	many	AISDRRTGANVLT
TRBV12-3/TRBV12-4	TRBJ1-2	many	ASSLASSNYGYT
TRBV2	TRBJ2-1	many	ASSEAQEQF
TRBV28	TRBJ2-5	NA	ASSIPAGGDQLQETQY
TRBV28	TRBJ2-3	few	ASSSQPASTDTQY
TRBV20-1	TRBJ2-1	NA	SAGGEEDYNEQF
TRBV20-1	TRBJ2-5	NA	SVSSPGLVRETQY
TRBV7-2	TRBJ1-2	NA	ASSENSYGYT
TRBV7-2	TRBJ2-3	many	ASSPRTSGSHTQY
TRBV20-1	TRBJ2-1	NA	SAFSGRANNEQF
TRBV10-3	TRBJ1-5	few	AISAAGDGEPQH
TRBV20-1	TRBJ2-1	few	SARQRGLGSYNEQF
TRBV7-2	TRBJ2-1	many	ASSFATSGDSL
TRBV7-8	TRBJ2-1	many	ASSSLLGQEGPYNEQF
TRBV3-1	TRBJ2-3	few	ASTDPTLRDTQY
TRBV19	TRBJ2-3	NA	ASSYRDRTSLGTDTQY
TRBV11-2	TRBJ1-4	many	ASSFFPNNEKLF
TRBV7-2	TRBJ2-1	many	ASSTQGDYNEQF
TRBV7-6	TRBJ1-1	many	ASSLDSGGYAF
TRBV7-2	TRBJ2-7	many	ASSALGYEQY
TRBV5-6	TRBJ1-2	few	ASSMRILSANYGYT
TRBV5-5	TRBJ2-1	many	ASSTQGAAYNEQF
TRBV7-2	TRBJ2-3	many	ASSSGLAPDTQY
TRBV20-1	TRBJ2-5	many	SAEGGRNQETQY
TRBV7-9	TRBJ2-7	NA	ASSLEWPPYEQY
TRBV7-2	TRBJ2-1	many	ASSRRTSGGLTRNEQF
TRBV7-9	TRBJ2-1	NA	ASSLASHEQF